This TCR beta chain was obtained from a study of T cell responses to AZD1222 COVID-19 vaccine. Points from the study as a whole: CD4 TCRs linked to vaccination spanned spike, dominating at 160-218 and 743-854. All repertoire sampling was performed exclusively after the peak T cell response.

V gave up 1 base and J gave up 7 bases, with 11 bases separating them. The CDR3 totals 13 residues. Germline CDR1 and CDR2: SGHTS and YDEGEE. Method: immunoSEQ multiplex PCR; TCRdb's copy keeps in-frame clones and lacks some. The table shows 100,000 to 150,000 clones, with roughly 88% occurring only once. Note on this clone: Its specificity is not known.

The sample was peripheral blood, taken on day 0 of MenACWY control vaccination. The receptor's source is an adult in good health. The rearrangement joins TRBV5-8 to TRBJ1-1; no firm D call. CDR3 protein: CASSLLGYVEAFF. DNA for the CDR3: TGTGCCAGCAGCTTGCTGGGGTATGTTGAAGCTTTCTTT.